This T cell receptor beta chain is drawn from a study of blood T cell repertoires in COVID-19. The overall study: The United States, Italy and Spain supplied acute and convalescent COVID-19 samples. T cells, B-cell-depleted T cells, or PBMCs supplied cDNA or gDNA.

Germline loops: CDR1 MGHRA, CDR2 YSYEKL. The trim removed 0 bases at V and 5 bases at J, leaving 2 bases unmatched. The CDR3 extends over 16 amino acids. Original processing notes: By means of reference gene primer amplification, nucleated cell counts were estimated. Measured with immunoSEQ multiplex PCR; TCRdb has only the in-frame clones, and not every one. Clone size and V and J calls were adopted from that table, with D and trimming inferred from the DNA. Among 150,000 or so clones listed, about 87% were seen once. This chain uses TRBV4-1 with TRBJ1-6; 9 bases are shared with TRBD1. The source of this sequence is a woman between 65 and 79 years old with COVID-19, enrolled during active disease. Sample: peripheral blood. CDR3: CASSQDRDRDNSPLHF. The CDR3 region has the DNA TGCGCCAGCAGCCAAGATCGGGACAGGGATAATTCACCCCTCCACTTT.